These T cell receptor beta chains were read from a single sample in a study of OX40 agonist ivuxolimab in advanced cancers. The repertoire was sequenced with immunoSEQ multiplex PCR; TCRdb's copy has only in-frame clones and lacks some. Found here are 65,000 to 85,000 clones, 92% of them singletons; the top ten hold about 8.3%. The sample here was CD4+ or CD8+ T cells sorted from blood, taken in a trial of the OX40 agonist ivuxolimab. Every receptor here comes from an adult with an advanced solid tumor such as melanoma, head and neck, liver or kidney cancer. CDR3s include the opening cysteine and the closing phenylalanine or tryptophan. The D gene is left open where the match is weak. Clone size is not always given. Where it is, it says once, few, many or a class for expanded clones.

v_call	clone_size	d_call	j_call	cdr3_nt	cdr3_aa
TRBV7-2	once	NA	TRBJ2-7	TGTGCCAGCAGCTTAGGTTTCTACGAGCAGTACTTC	CASSLGFYEQYF
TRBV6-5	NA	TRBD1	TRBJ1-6	TGTGCCAGCAGTTTCGGACAGGGACTCGATCCACCCCTCCACTTT	CASSFGQGLDPPLHF
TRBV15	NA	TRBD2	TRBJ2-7	TGTGCCACCAGCAGAGATCGGGAGGGGGGTTACGAGCAGTACTTC	CATSRDREGGYEQYF
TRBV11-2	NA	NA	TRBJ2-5	TGTGCCAGCAGCCAACTCCCGCGAGGGACCCAGTACTTC	CASSQLPRGTQYF
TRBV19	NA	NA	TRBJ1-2	TGTGCCAGTAGTATAGATCGTGAGGGGGAAACCTATGGCTACACCTTC	CASSIDREGETYGYTF
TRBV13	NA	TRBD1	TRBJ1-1	TGTGCCAGCAGGCAAAACAGGGGTTTCACTGAAGCTTTCTTT	CASRQNRGFTEAFF
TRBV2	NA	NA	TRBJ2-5	TGTGCCAGCATAGCGTTTGTGGAGACCCAGTACTTC	CASIAFVETQYF
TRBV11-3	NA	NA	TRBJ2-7	TGTGCCAGCAGCTTAGCCGGGTGCCTCGGAGAGCAGTACTTC	CASSLAGCLGEQYF
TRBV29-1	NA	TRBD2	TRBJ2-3	TGCAGCGGGTACAGGGTCCTAGCGGGGTCCTACACAGATACGCAGTATTTT	CSGYRVLAGSYTDTQYF
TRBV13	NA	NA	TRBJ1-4	TGTGCCAGCAGCTTAGGAGGGGCTAATGAAAAACTGTTTTTT	CASSLGGANEKLFF
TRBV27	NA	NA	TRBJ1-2	TGTGCCAGCCGCCCCCTCGGCGCTAACTATGGCTACACCTTC	CASRPLGANYGYTF
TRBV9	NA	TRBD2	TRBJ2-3	TGTGCCAGCAGCGTGACTAGCGAACCAGATACGCAGTATTTT	CASSVTSEPDTQYF
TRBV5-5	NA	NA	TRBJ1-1	TGTGCCAGCAGGGCAGCAACGGGCACTGAAGCTTTCTTT	CASRAATGTEAFF
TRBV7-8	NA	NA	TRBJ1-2	TGTGCCAGCAGCTTAGCTGGCCAGCTTTATGGCTACACCTTC	CASSLAGQLYGYTF
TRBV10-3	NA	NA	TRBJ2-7	TGTGCCATCAGCGATGACAGCCACCAACCCTACGAGCAGTACTTC	CAISDDSHQPYEQYF
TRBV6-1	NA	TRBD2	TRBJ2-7	TGTGCCAGCAGTCCTAGCGGGGGGTCTTACGAGCAGTACTTC	CASSPSGGSYEQYF
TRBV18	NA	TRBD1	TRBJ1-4	TGTGCCAGCTCACAGAACAGGGGCCTGGATGAAAAACTGTTTTTT	CASSQNRGLDEKLFF
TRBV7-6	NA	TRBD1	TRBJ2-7	TGTGCCAGCAGCTCGTACAGGGGATATGAGCAGTACTTC	CASSSYRGYEQYF
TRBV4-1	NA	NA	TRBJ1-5	TGCGCCAGCAGCCCTCTGGGAGTACAGCCCCAGCATTTT	CASSPLGVQPQHF
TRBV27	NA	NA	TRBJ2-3	TGTGCCAGCAGCATTGGGACTCAAGGCACAGATACGCAGTATTTT	CASSIGTQGTDTQYF
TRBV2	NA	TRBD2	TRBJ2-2	TGTGCCAGCAGATTTACTAGCGGGGGCAACACCGGGGAGCTGTTTTTT	CASRFTSGGNTGELFF
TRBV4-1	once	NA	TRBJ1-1	TGCGCCAGCAGCCAATCCTTCAGGGAGAACACTGAAGCTTTCTTT	CASSQSFRENTEAFF
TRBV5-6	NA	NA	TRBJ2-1	TGTGCCAGCAGCTTGGGGTACGGCTACAATGAGCAGTTCTTC	CASSLGYGYNEQFF
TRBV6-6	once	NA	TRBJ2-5	TGTGCCAGCTTTAGGGGGGGATTGCAAGAGACCCAGTACTTC	CASFRGGLQETQYF
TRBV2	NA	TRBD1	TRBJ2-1	TGTGCCAGCATCGCCACCCCCGGGACAGTCTACAATGAGCAGTTCTTC	CASIATPGTVYNEQFF
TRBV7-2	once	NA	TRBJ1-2	TGTGCCAGCAGTTTCGGGACGGATTATGGCTACACCTTC	CASSFGTDYGYTF
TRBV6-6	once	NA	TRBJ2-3	TGTGCCAGCAGCCTAGGGACCGTCCGGGCAGGTACGCAGTATTTT	CASSLGTVRAGTQYF
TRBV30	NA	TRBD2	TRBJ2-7	TGTGCCTGGAGTGCCGGGGGGATGTACGAGCAGTACTTC	CAWSAGGMYEQYF
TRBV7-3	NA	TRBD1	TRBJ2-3	TGTGCCAGCAGCTTAATCTCCTCCGGACAGGTTCGCAGCACAGATACGCAGTATTTT	CASSLISSGQVRSTDTQYF
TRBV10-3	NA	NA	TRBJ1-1	TGTGCCATCAGTCCCACAGGTAACACTGAAGCTTTCTTT	CAISPTGNTEAFF
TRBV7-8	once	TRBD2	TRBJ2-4	TGTGCCAGCAGCCGCGGACTAGCGGGACTTCTAGCCAAAAACATTCAGTACTTC	CASSRGLAGLLAKNIQYF
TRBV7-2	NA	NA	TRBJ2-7	TGTGCCAGCAGCTTAGGGACGGAGACCTACGAGCAGTACTTC	CASSLGTETYEQYF
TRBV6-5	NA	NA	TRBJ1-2	TGTGCCAGCAGTTGGGGCACCTGGGGCTATGGCTACACCTTC	CASSWGTWGYGYTF
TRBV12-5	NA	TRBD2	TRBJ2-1	TGTGCTAGTGGTTTGCCCCGCGGGGGGGACTACAATGAGCAGTTCTTC	CASGLPRGGDYNEQFF
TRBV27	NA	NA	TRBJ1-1	TGTGCCAGCAGTTCTTACTGGACACCGAACACTGAAGCTTTCTTT	CASSSYWTPNTEAFF
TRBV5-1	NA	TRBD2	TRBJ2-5	TGCGCCAGCAGCTTGGAGGGGCTAGCGGGGCTCCAAGAGACCCAGTACTTC	CASSLEGLAGLQETQYF
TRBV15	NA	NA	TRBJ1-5	TGTGCCACCCAGCAAGGGCTAAATCAGCCCCAGCATTTT	CATQQGLNQPQHF
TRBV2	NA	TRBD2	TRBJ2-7	TGTGCCAGCACCCCCTGGGGGGGGGATTCCTACGAGCAGTACTTC	CASTPWGGDSYEQYF
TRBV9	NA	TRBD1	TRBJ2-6	TGTGCCAGCAGCGTAGTGGGGACAGCAGTAAGCTCTGGGGCCAACGTCCTGACTTTC	CASSVVGTAVSSGANVLTF
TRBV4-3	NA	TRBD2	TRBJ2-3	TGCGCCAGCAGCACCACTAGCGGAATCACAGATACGCAGTATTTT	CASSTTSGITDTQYF
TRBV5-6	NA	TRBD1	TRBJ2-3	TGTGCCAGCAGCGACGGGACAGGGGCCACAGATACGCAGTATTTT	CASSDGTGATDTQYF
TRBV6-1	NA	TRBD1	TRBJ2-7	TGTGCCAGCGGAGAGACAGGGAATTACGAGCAGTACTTC	CASGETGNYEQYF